Each of the 20 T cell receptor beta chains below was sequenced from the same sample in a study of CD4+ T cells in melanoma. Data came from immunoSEQ multiplex PCR; TCRdb stores just in-frame clones and leaves some out. The sample shows approximately 47,000 clones, roughly nine tenths of them seen only once. Sequenced material: peripheral blood. The receptors here all came from a human donor with melanoma.

This chain connects TRBV5-1 to TRBJ1-4, with D perhaps matching TRBD1 (6 bases). Germline CDR1 reads SGHRS; CDR2 reads YFSETQ. Between the trimmed V and J ends, which lost 2 bases and 3 bases, there was a span of 14 bases. The CDR3 is made up of 16 amino acids. Here the CDR3 DNA reads TGCGCCAGCAGCTTATCCCAGGGGAGGGCTAATGAAAAACTGTTTTTT. It translates to CASSLSQGRANEKLFF.

This sequence joins TRBV5-5 and TRBJ1-1; D is possibly TRBD1 (6 bases). The CDR3 length is 14 residues. Germline CDR1 reads SGHKS; CDR2 reads YYEKEE (reference sequence). Trimming took 2 bases from V and 2 from J, leaving 10 bases between them. CDR3: CASSFRGVNTEAFF. The CDR3 DNA reads TGTGCCAGCAGCTTCAGGGGCGTTAACACTGAAGCTTTCTTT. The full variable domain, in which reference TRBV5-5 and TRBJ1-1 provide the parts outside the CDR3, is DAGVTQSPTHLIKTRGQQVTLRCSPISGHKSVSWYQQVLGQGPQFIFQYYEKEERGRGNFPDRFSARQFPNYSSELNVNALLLGDSALYLCASSFRGVNTEAFFGQGTRLTVV.

V and J are TRBV9 and TRBJ1-1, with D hard to call. Germline assignment: CDR1 SGDLS and CDR2 YYNGEE. V lost 0 bases to trimming and J lost 4 bases, with 13 bases between them. The CDR3 spans 15 residues. CDR3 amino acids: CASSVGADRGTEAFF. Here the CDR3 DNA reads TGTGCCAGCAGCGTAGGGGCAGATCGGGGCACTGAAGCTTTCTTT. The variable domain in full, completed from reference TRBV9 and TRBJ1-1, reads DSGVTQTPKHLITATGQRVTLRCSPRSGDLSVYWYQQSLDQGLQFLIQYYNGEERAKGNILERFSAQQFPDLHSELNLSSLELGDSALYFCASSVGADRGTEAFFGQGTRLTVV.

This rearrangement joins TRBV6-5 to TRBJ1-2; D not certain. V was trimmed by 8 bases and J by 5 bases, leaving 15 bases between them. The germline CDR1 and CDR2 sequences are MNHEY and SVGAGI. The CDR3 runs to 13 residues. CDR3: CASASGGGYGYTF. The CDR3 DNA reads as TGTGCCAGCGCGAGCGGCGGAGGGTATGGCTACACCTTC.

The rearrangement uses TRBV18 and TRBJ1-3, with 8 bases identical to TRBD1. CDR3 length: 16 amino acids. Germline values: CDR1 KGHSH, CDR2 LQKENI. Trimming at V came to 2 bases and at J to 3 bases, leaving 6 bases not matched to a gene. The CDR3 DNA reads as TGTGCCAGCTCACCAGTCAGGGGGCAAAGTGGAAACACCATATATTTT. It specifies CASSPVRGQSGNTIYF. The entire variable domain, with the rest obtained from reference TRBV18 and TRBJ1-3, is as follows: NAGVMQNPRHLVRRRGQEARLRCSPMKGHSHVYWYRQLPEEGLKFMVYLQKENIIDESGMPKERFSAEFPKEGPSILRIQQVVRGDSAAYFCASSPVRGQSGNTIYFGEGSWLTVV.

J is TRBJ2-4 and V is TRBV7-2; TRBD2 matches 11 bases. The CDR3 spans 17 residues. Germline CDR1 and CDR2: SGHTA and FQGNSA. Trimming at V came to 4 bases and at J to 1 base, leaving 6 bases not matched to a gene. CDR3 bases: TGTGCCAGCAGCTATAGCGGGGGGGCCGGGGCCAAAAACATTCAGTACTTC. Translated: CASSYSGGAGAKNIQYF.

This chain connects TRBV7-2 to TRBJ2-5; maybe TRBD2 (5 bases). There are 11 residues in the CDR3. Looked up from germline, CDR1 is SGHTA and CDR2 is FQGNSA. With 1 base removed from V and 9 bases from J, the gap between germline ends came to 6 bases. This CDR3 reads CASSLGGAQYF. The CDR3, as DNA: TGTGCCAGCAGCTTAGGGGGAGCCCAGTACTTC. The full variable domain, in which reference TRBV7-2 and TRBJ2-5 provide the parts outside the CDR3, is GAGVSQSPSNKVTEKGKDVELRCDPISGHTALYWYRQSLGQGLEFLIYFQGNSAPDKSGLPSDRFSAERTGGSVSTLTIQRTQQEDSAVYLCASSLGGAQYFGPGTRLLVL.

This sequence joins TRBV7-6 and TRBJ1-4; weak D call: TRBD1 (5 bases). The CDR3 runs 15 residues. V was trimmed by 5 bases and J by 2 bases, leaving 12 bases between them. CDR1 SGHVS and CDR2 FNYEAQ come from the germline V gene. Here the CDR3 DNA reads TGTGCCAGCAGCCTCACATGGGGGACTAATGAAAAACTGTTTTTT. It codes for CASSLTWGTNEKLFF.

The chain is built from TRBV5-6 and TRBJ1-2; D unresolved. The germline gives CDR1 SGHDT, CDR2 YYEEEE. The CDR3 totals 13 residues. Deletions cut 4 bases from V and 2 bases from J, with 9 bases between. The CDR3 spells CASSPTENYGYTF. Here the CDR3 DNA reads TGTGCCAGCAGCCCCACAGAGAACTATGGCTACACCTTC. The entire variable domain, with the rest obtained from reference TRBV5-6 and TRBJ1-2, is as follows: DAGVTQSPTHLIKTRGQQVTLRCSPKSGHDTVSWYQQALGQGPQFIFQYYEEEERQRGNFPDRFSGHQFPNYSSELNVNALLLGDSALYLCASSPTENYGYTFGSGTRLTVV.

This chain joins TRBV7-9 and TRBJ1-2; 10 bases map to TRBD1. Germline CDR1 SEHNR, CDR2 FQNEAQ (reference sequence). The CDR3 has 14 residues. J lost 6 bases, V lost 3 bases, and 4 bases had no gene match. The DNA of the CDR3 is TGTGCCAGCAGCTTCGGGGACAGGGGTCATGGCTACACCTTC. This translates into CASSFGDRGHGYTF.

This clone was counted a single time. The chain carries TRBV7-3 and TRBJ2-7; tentative D call: TRBD1 (6 bases). V lost 5 bases and J 3 bases, leaving 14 bases between the germline ends. This CDR3 has 14 amino acids. Germline V gene data show CDR1 as SGHTA and CDR2 as FQGTGA. The CDR3 nucleotides read TGTGCCAGCAGCCCCGGGGCAGGGGACTACGAGCAGTACTTC. Its protein product is CASSPGAGDYEQYF.

The chain recombines TRBV25-1 with TRBJ2-2, with 7 nucleotides matching TRBD2. Trimming took 8 bases from V and 4 from J; bases not matched to a gene: 7. The length of the CDR3 is 14 residues. Germline V lookup: CDR1 MGHDK, CDR2 SYGVNS. CDR3 coding DNA: TGTGCCAGCCAAATGGGGGGGACCACCGGGGAGCTGTTTTTT. It specifies CASQMGGTTGELFF.

The chain couples TRBV6-5 to TRBJ1-2, with TRBD1 identical over 9 bases. Germline trimming cut 9 bases from V and 3 bases from J; bases unmatched to any gene: 5. Germline loops: CDR1 MNHEY, CDR2 SVGAGI. The CDR3 spans 13 residues. CDR3 sequence reads: CASWDREHYGYTF. The CDR3 DNA follows: TGTGCCAGTTGGGACAGGGAGCACTATGGCTACACCTTC.

The V gene is TRBV29-1, the J gene TRBJ2-1; D gene unclear. This CDR3 contains 14 residues. V was shortened by 0 bases and J by 3 bases, with 9 bases between the two germline ends. CDR1 is SQVTM and CDR2 is ANQGSEA in the germline V gene. As DNA, the CDR3 is TGCAGCGTTGAAGATGTGCTAAACTACAATGAGCAGTTCTTC. The encoded protein is CSVEDVLNYNEQFF.

The gene calls are TRBV5-5 and TRBJ1-6; a weak D match, TRBD1 (6 bases). Trimming stripped 2 bases from V and 1 base from J, with 7 bases between. The CDR3 loop spans 15 amino acids. CDR1 SGHKS and CDR2 YYEKEE come from the germline V gene (reference sequence). The CDR3 nucleotides read TGTGCCAGCAGCTTACAGGGTTCCTATAATTCACCCCTCCACTTT. Translating gives CASSLQGSYNSPLHF.

The CDR3 DNA follows: TGTGCCAGCAGCGTAGGGGGGGTTGACACCGGGGAGCTGTTTTTT. Its protein is CASSVGGVDTGELFF. The chain joins TRBV9 to TRBJ2-2; TRBD2 might be the D (6 bases). This CDR3 has 15 amino acids. The germline V gene has CDR1 SGDLS and CDR2 YYNGEE. The germline V and J ends were trimmed by 0 bases and 3 bases, with 9 bases remaining between them.

This clone showed up just a few times. This chain links TRBV9 with TRBJ1-6; D unclear. CDR1 SGDLS and CDR2 YYNGEE come from the germline V gene. V shed 0 bases and J shed 9 bases, with 13 bases lying between them. The CDR3 consists of 15 residues. This CDR3 reads CASSVAPTQGSPLHF. CDR3 DNA: TGTGCCAGCAGCGTAGCTCCGACCCAAGGTTCACCCCTCCACTTT.

J is TRBJ2-3 and V is TRBV7-2; the match to TRBD2 covers 14 bases. CDR1 is SGHTA, CDR2 FQGNSA, per germline. J was trimmed by 3 bases and V by 4 bases; bases with no gene match: 3. This CDR3 is 16 amino acids long. The CDR3 DNA follows: TGTGCCAGCAGCTCCGGGACTAGCGGGGGAACAGATACGCAGTATTTT. Protein sequence: CASSSGTSGGTDTQYF.

The V and J genes are TRBV6-1 and TRBJ2-3, with D perhaps assigned TRBD1 or TRBD2 (6 bases each). The V gene lost 7 bases and the J gene lost 1 base, with 15 bases spanning the gap. Germline lookup yields CDR1 MNHNS and CDR2 SASEGT. The CDR3 spans 15 residues. CDR3 DNA: TGTGCCAGCACATTCCAACGGGGGCGCACAGATACGCAGTATTTT. Translating gives CASTFQRGRTDTQYF.

The chain combines TRBV7-8 with TRBJ2-5, with D possibly being TRBD1 (6 bases). CDR3 length: 13 amino acids. V lost 5 bases, J lost 7 bases, and 14 bases lay in between. Germline V CDR1 and CDR2: SGHVS, FQNEAQ. Here the CDR3 reads CASSPDRGGTQYF. DNA of the CDR3: TGTGCCAGCAGCCCGGACAGAGGAGGGACCCAGTACTTC.